The 17 T cell receptor beta chains given below trace back to one sample, sequenced in a study of blood T cell repertoires in COVID-19. Clones were sequenced by immunoSEQ multiplex PCR, and TCRdb holds only the in-frame ones, with some missing. The sample lists approximately 290,000 clones, approximately 90% occurring once. Source material: peripheral blood. The receptors shown here come from a man aged 25-45 years with acute or convalescent COVID-19.

The chain recombines TRBV6-5 with TRBJ1-2; a weak D match, TRBD1 (6 bases). Germline V gene data show CDR1 as MNHEY and CDR2 as SVGAGI. The CDR3 contains 12 residues. With 6 bases removed from V and 7 bases from J, the gap between germline ends came to 12 bases. DNA of the CDR3: TGTGCCAGCAGCGGGACATCGGCTGGCTACACCTTC. Amino acid sequence: CASSGTSAGYTF.

The rearrangement links TRBV28 to TRBJ1-5, with D unresolved. In germline, CDR1 is MDHEN, CDR2 SYDVKM. CDR3 length equals 14 residues. V shed 2 bases and J shed 6 bases, with 11 bases lying between them. The CDR3 loop reads CASSLSVAVQPQHF. CDR3 in DNA: TGTGCCAGCAGTTTAAGTGTAGCCGTTCAGCCCCAGCATTTT.

This chain links TRBV29-1 with TRBJ1-4, with 7 bases fitting TRBD1. J gave up 4 bases and V 7 bases, and 6 bases lay outside the gene matches. This CDR3 region has 13 residues. The germline V gene encodes CDR1 SQVTM and CDR2 ANQGSEA. CDR3 in amino acids: CSATGVGNEKLFF. CDR3 coding DNA: TGCAGCGCCACAGGGGTGGGTAATGAAAAACTGTTTTTT.

The gene calls are TRBV29-1 and TRBJ1-2; tentative D call: TRBD1 (6 bases). This CDR3 has 13 amino acids. Per the germline V gene, CDR1 is SQVTM and CDR2 is ANQGSEA. The V and J ends lost 2 bases and 5 bases respectively, with 12 bases between them. CDR3 sequence reads: CSVERTASYGYTF. CDR3 bases: TGCAGCGTTGAAAGGACAGCCTCTTATGGCTACACCTTC.

The chain combines TRBV19 with TRBJ2-1; TRBD2 aligns across 7 bases. J lost 7 bases, V lost 7 bases, and 10 bases had no gene match. The CDR3 is made up of 14 amino acids. Germline V CDR1 and CDR2: LNHDA, SQIVND (reference sequence). The CDR3 region has the DNA TGTGCCAGTATTCGGGGGGAGGGCCGTAATGAGCAGTTCTTC. Translated: CASIRGEGRNEQFF.

This rearrangement joins TRBV27 to TRBJ2-6, with 8 bases that match TRBD1. Germline V gene lookup returns CDR1 MNHEY and CDR2 SMNVEV (reference sequence). With 5 bases clipped from V and 0 bases from J, the junction kept 12 bases outside the gene matches. The CDR3 consists of 19 residues. The CDR3 loop is CASSPWDRRDVSGANVLTF. The CDR3 nucleotides are TGTGCCAGCAGTCCTTGGGACAGGAGGGATGTCTCTGGGGCCAACGTCCTGACTTTC.

The genes are TRBV9 and TRBJ2-1; D unclear. Trimming stripped 3 bases from V and 1 base from J, with 11 bases between. Per germline, CDR1 SGDLS and CDR2 YYNGEE. The CDR3 totals 15 residues. The CDR3 spells CASSGGVFSYNEQFF. The CDR3 nucleotides are TGTGCCAGCAGCGGTGGAGTATTTTCCTACAATGAGCAGTTCTTC. Full variable domain (missing parts from reference TRBV9 and TRBJ2-1): DSGVTQTPKHLITATGQRVTLRCSPRSGDLSVYWYQQSLDQGLQFLIQYYNGEERAKGNILERFSAQQFPDLHSELNLSSLELGDSALYFCASSGGVFSYNEQFFGPGTRLTVL.

The genes are TRBV6-2 or TRBV6-3 and TRBJ1-4; 11 bases fit TRBD1. Germline V CDR1 and CDR2: MNHEY, SVGEGT. This CDR3 comprises 18 residues. Trimming at V came to 5 bases and at J to 0 bases, leaving 8 bases not matched to a gene. The CDR3 is CASSQLRTGGATNEKLFF. The CDR3 region has the DNA TGTGCCAGCAGTCAACTACGGACAGGGGGCGCAACTAATGAAAAACTGTTTTTT.

V is TRBV24-1 and J is TRBJ1-4, with a weak D call TRBD1 (6 bases). The CDR3 length is 14 residues. From germline, CDR1 is KGHDR and CDR2 SFDVKD. Trimming took 6 bases from V and 2 from J, leaving 9 bases between them. CDR3 in amino acids: CATSSGQTNEKLFF. The CDR3 nucleotides are TGTGCCACCAGTTCAGGACAGACTAATGAAAAACTGTTTTTT.

This chain joins TRBV6-5 and TRBJ1-3; TRBD1 matches at 9 bases. Germline V gene sequence: CDR1 MNHEY, CDR2 SVGAGI. V shed 7 bases and J 6 bases; nucleotides not matched to a gene: 7. The CDR3 is made up of 14 amino acids. In DNA, the CDR3 is TGTGCCAGCACCCGGCGGACAGGGGAAAACACCATATATTTT. It encodes CASTRRTGENTIYF.

This clone appeared once. CDR3 protein: CSANVGAEAFF. The CDR3 nucleotides are TGCAGTGCTAACGTAGGGGCTGAAGCTTTCTTT. The V call is TRBV20-1, the J call TRBJ1-1; TRBD1 might be the D (5 bases). This CDR3 has 11 residues. The germline CDR1 and CDR2 sequences are DFQATT and SNEGSKA (reference sequence). The V and J ends lost 4 bases and 6 bases respectively, with 9 bases between them.

Notes on this clone: This same CDR3 is encoded by further DNA sequences in the sample. V usage is TRBV20-1 and J usage is TRBJ2-7; maybe TRBD2 (5 bases). CDR1 and CDR2 from the germline V gene are DFQATT and SNEGSKA (reference sequence). The CDR3 consists of 11 residues. The V end was cut by 6 bases, the J end by 4 bases, with 10 bases between. The CDR3, as DNA: TGCAGTGCGGGCGGGCGTTACGAGCAGTACTTC. It encodes CSAGGRYEQYF.

The V gene is TRBV20-1, the J gene TRBJ2-7; D remains unclear. V was clipped by 3 bases and J by 3 bases, with 12 bases between them. This CDR3 region has 13 residues. Germline V gene lookup returns CDR1 DFQATT and CDR2 SNEGSKA (reference sequence). The CDR3, as DNA: TGCAGTGCTAGTCAACGGAGCCGCTACGAGCAGTACTTC. Translation gives CSASQRSRYEQYF.

This sequence joins TRBV10-3 and TRBJ1-6; TRBD1 is a possible D gene (6 bases). The CDR3 is 18 residues long. V dropped 0 bases and J dropped 5 bases, with 17 bases sitting between them. Germline CDR1 reads ENHRY; CDR2 reads SYGVKD. CDR3 nucleotide sequence: TGTGCCATCAGTGAGTCCCTAAACTTGGGGGCGAATAATTCACCCCTCCACTTT. This sequence encodes CAISESLNLGANNSPLHF.

The genes are TRBV5-1 and TRBJ2-6; D is unresolved. The CDR3 is 16 amino acids. Germline CDR1 and CDR2: SGHRS and YFSETQ. V dropped 4 bases and J dropped 0 bases, with 11 bases sitting between them. The chain's CDR3 is CASSAQQSSGANVLTF. DNA of the CDR3: TGCGCCAGCAGCGCCCAACAGAGCTCTGGGGCCAACGTCCTGACTTTC.

This chain joins TRBV30 and TRBJ1-5; D perhaps matches TRBD1 (6 bases). This CDR3 spans 13 amino acids. V was cut by 1 base and J by 6 bases, with 10 bases left in between. Germline V gives CDR1 GTSNPN, CDR2 SVGIG (reference sequence). Written as DNA, the CDR3 is TGTGCCTGGAGTGGGGCAGGGGTTCAGCCCCAGCATTTT. It encodes CAWSGAGVQPQHF.

The gene calls are TRBV6-4 and TRBJ2-3; 9 nucleotides line up with TRBD2. The CDR3 length is 17 residues. With V trimmed by 0 bases and J by 5 bases, 9 bases remained unmatched. Looked up from germline, CDR1 is MRHNA and CDR2 is SNTAGT. This CDR3 reads CASSDSALAGTEDTQYF. CDR3 nucleotide sequence: TGTGCCAGCAGTGACTCAGCTCTAGCGGGGACTGAAGATACGCAGTATTTT.